What follows are 18 T cell receptor beta chains derived from one specimen sequenced in a study of T cells after yellow fever vaccination. Using its own MiXCR run on the 5' RACE reads, TCRdb lists one record per CDR3 protein. The table has over 300,000 distinct CDR3 sequences, about 4% seen once; the top ten hold about 22%. The specimen comprised PBMCs, sampled 5 days after the yellow fever booster vaccination. The receptor set was obtained from a man between 18 and 35 years old who received the YFV17D yellow fever vaccine.

There are many counts of this clonotype. The chain has TRBV5-1 and TRBJ1-1; weak D call: TRBD1 (5 bases). The CDR3 runs 13 residues. V shed 4 bases and J shed 10 bases, with 17 bases lying between them. In germline, CDR1 is SGHRS, CDR2 YFSETQ. CDR3 DNA sequence: TGCGCCAGCAGCCGGCCGGGGCTTCGGGCAGCTTTCTTT. Translating it yields CASSRPGLRAAFF.

The rearrangement joins TRBV9 to TRBJ2-3; 10 bases line up with TRBD2. The CDR3 is 17 residues long. The junction had 12 bases not matched to a gene; V was cut back by 3 bases and J by 5 bases. Per germline, CDR1 SGDLS and CDR2 YYNGEE. CDR3 residues: CASSGPGHTSGEDTQYF. CDR3 coding DNA: TGTGCCAGCAGCGGACCAGGACATACTAGCGGGGAAGATACGCAGTATTTT.

This clonotype was picked up a small number of times. The chain is built from TRBV10-3 and TRBJ2-7; 10 bases match TRBD1. The CDR3 sequence is 13 residues long. Germline CDR1 and CDR2: ENHRY and SYGVKD. Unmatched junction bases numbered 2, after V lost 4 bases and J lost 5 bases. This chain's CDR3 is CAISGGTGDEQYF. DNA for the CDR3: TGTGCCATCAGTGGAGGGACAGGGGACGAGCAGTACTTC.

V and J are TRBV12-3 or TRBV12-4 and TRBJ1-2; D possibly corresponds to TRBD1 (6 bases). This CDR3 comprises 15 residues. V dropped 5 bases and J dropped 5 bases, with 18 bases sitting between them. In nucleotides, the CDR3 is TGTGCCAGCAGTGCAGGACTAGGGGGGTTATATGGCTACACCTTC. As protein: CASSAGLGGLYGYTF.

In its sample, this clonotype was seen a few times. The V and J genes are TRBV15 and TRBJ1-1; D is perhaps TRBD1 (5 bases). The V and J ends lost 10 bases and 4 bases respectively, with 19 bases between them. This CDR3 is built from 14 residues. Looked up from germline, CDR1 is LNHNV and CDR2 is YYDKDF (reference sequence). The CDR3 nucleotides read TGTGCCAGCGGGGAGGGGCGCTTTCTCACTGAAGCTTTCTTT. Translated, it gives CASGEGRFLTEAFF.

This clonotype was seen more than once but under ten times. The J gene is TRBJ2-2, the V gene TRBV3-1; D is uncertain. The V gene lost 4 bases and the J gene lost 1 base, with 7 bases spanning the gap. This CDR3 spans 14 amino acids. Germline V CDR1 and CDR2: LGHDT, YNNKEL (reference sequence). The CDR3 nucleotides are TGTGCCAGCAGCCCCAACCGGAACACCGGGGAGCTGTTTTTT. Its protein is CASSPNRNTGELFF.

This clonotype was seen repeatedly, ten times or more. The genes are TRBV7-6 and TRBJ2-1, with D perhaps matching TRBD1 or TRBD2 (6 bases each). The CDR3 is made up of 15 amino acids. V lost 8 bases to trimming and J lost 4 bases, with 18 bases between them. The V gene's germline CDR1 is SGHVS and CDR2 FNYEAQ. The CDR3 sequence: CASGRLGGMYNEQFF. The DNA for the CDR3 is TGTGCCAGCGGCAGACTAGGGGGAATGTACAATGAGCAGTTCTTC.

This clonotype was seen more than once but under ten times. The chain joins TRBV9 to TRBJ2-1; D is undetermined. Germline values: CDR1 SGDLS, CDR2 YYNGEE. V dropped 4 bases and J dropped 6 bases, with 11 bases sitting between them. CDR3 length equals 13 residues. CDR3 sequence: CASSSPLVNEQFF. CDR3 DNA sequence: TGTGCCAGCAGCTCTCCTCTAGTCAATGAGCAGTTCTTC.

Only a few counts were recorded for this clonotype. The V call is TRBV5-5, the J call TRBJ2-5; 10 positions match TRBD2. The CDR3 sequence is 16 residues long. Germline CDR1 reads SGHKS; CDR2 reads YYEKEE (reference sequence). The junction had 6 bases not matched to a gene; V was cut back by 4 bases and J by 0 bases. CDR3 amino acids: CASSRGLAANQETQYF. In DNA, the CDR3 is TGTGCCAGCAGCAGAGGACTAGCGGCAAACCAAGAGACCCAGTACTTC.

This clonotype has at least ten counts. This chain joins TRBV5-6 and TRBJ2-1; 11 nucleotides match TRBD1. V trimming: 4 bases; J trimming: 7 bases; junction bases outside the gene matches: 7. From germline, CDR1 is SGHDT and CDR2 YYEEEE. The CDR3 spans 15 residues. CDR3: CASSARDRGGNEQFF. CDR3 nucleotide sequence: TGTGCCAGCAGCGCCCGGGACAGGGGGGGAAATGAGCAGTTCTTC.

Only a few counts were recorded for this clonotype. This chain joins TRBV20-1 and TRBJ2-5, with 8 bases identical to TRBD2. Trimming at V came to 0 bases and at J to 5 bases, leaving 5 bases not matched to a gene. The CDR3 contains 14 residues. The germline V gene encodes CDR1 DFQATT and CDR2 SNEGSKA (reference sequence). The CDR3 coding sequence is TGCAGTGCTAGAGACCGCGGGGGGCGGGAGACCCAGTACTTC. It translates to CSARDRGGRETQYF.

CDR3 in DNA: TGTGCCAGCAGTTCTACAGGTTTCACCGGGGAGCTGTTTTTT. Translating it yields CASSSTGFTGELFF. The rearrangement links TRBV6-5 to TRBJ2-2; a possible D gene is TRBD1 (5 bases). The ends were cut back, 4 bases at V and 4 bases at J, with 10 bases in the middle. CDR3 length: 14 amino acids. Germline V gives CDR1 MNHEY, CDR2 SVGAGI.

This clonotype was counted between two and nine times. Here the CDR3 reads CASSRLTGRDTGELFF. The DNA of the CDR3 is TGTGCCAGCAGCCGCTTAACTGGGAGAGACACCGGGGAGCTGTTTTTT. The J gene is TRBJ2-2, the V gene TRBV4-2; D might be TRBD2 (5 bases). The CDR3 contains 16 residues. In germline, CDR1 is LGHNA, CDR2 YNFKEQ. Trimming shortened V by 4 bases and J by 3 bases, and 15 bases separated the two germline ends.

V gene TRBV5-8 combines with J gene TRBJ2-7; 7 positions match TRBD1. V shed 3 bases and J 4 bases; nucleotides not matched to a gene: 4. The germline V gene has CDR1 SGHTS and CDR2 YDEGEE. CDR3 length: 13 residues. The CDR3 is CASSWGQKYEQYF. DNA for the CDR3: TGTGCCAGCAGCTGGGGACAGAAATACGAGCAGTACTTC.

V and J are TRBV4-1 and TRBJ1-1; weak D call: TRBD1 (5 bases). Deletions cut 0 bases from V and 5 bases from J, with 19 bases between. The CDR3 spans 17 residues. Germline-derived CDR1 and CDR2 are MGHRA and YSYEKL. CDR3 in amino acids: CASSQDPLLSGGTEAFF. Here the CDR3 DNA reads TGCGCCAGCAGCCAAGATCCGTTATTGTCGGGGGGAACTGAAGCTTTCTTT.

The chain has TRBV18 and TRBJ1-1; 7 bases line up with TRBD1. CDR3 length equals 19 residues. V was pared by 5 bases and J by 3 bases, with 21 bases of the junction left unmatched. Germline V gene lookup returns CDR1 KGHSH and CDR2 LQKENI. DNA for the CDR3: TGTGCCAGCTCAAACAGGGGCTCTATAAGGGTTGGATCGGACACTGAAGCTTTCTTT. It is translated as CASSNRGSIRVGSDTEAFF.

CDR3 protein: CASSIRVQSYGYTF. CDR3 in DNA: TGTGCCAGTAGTATCCGGGTTCAGTCCTATGGCTACACCTTC. The chain recombines TRBV19 with TRBJ1-2; no clear D gene. Trimming cost V 3 bases and J 4 bases, with 12 bases left between them. Germline lookup yields CDR1 LNHDA and CDR2 SQIVND (reference sequence). CDR3 length equals 14 residues.

This chain links TRBV5-1 with TRBJ2-3, with 11 nucleotides matching TRBD1. V shed 6 bases and J 5 bases; nucleotides not matched to a gene: 2. Germline CDR1 is SGHRS and CDR2 is YFSETQ. The CDR3 extends over 13 amino acids. The CDR3 reads CASTGQGVDTQYF. Here the CDR3 DNA reads TGCGCCAGCACGGGACAGGGGGTAGATACGCAGTATTTT.